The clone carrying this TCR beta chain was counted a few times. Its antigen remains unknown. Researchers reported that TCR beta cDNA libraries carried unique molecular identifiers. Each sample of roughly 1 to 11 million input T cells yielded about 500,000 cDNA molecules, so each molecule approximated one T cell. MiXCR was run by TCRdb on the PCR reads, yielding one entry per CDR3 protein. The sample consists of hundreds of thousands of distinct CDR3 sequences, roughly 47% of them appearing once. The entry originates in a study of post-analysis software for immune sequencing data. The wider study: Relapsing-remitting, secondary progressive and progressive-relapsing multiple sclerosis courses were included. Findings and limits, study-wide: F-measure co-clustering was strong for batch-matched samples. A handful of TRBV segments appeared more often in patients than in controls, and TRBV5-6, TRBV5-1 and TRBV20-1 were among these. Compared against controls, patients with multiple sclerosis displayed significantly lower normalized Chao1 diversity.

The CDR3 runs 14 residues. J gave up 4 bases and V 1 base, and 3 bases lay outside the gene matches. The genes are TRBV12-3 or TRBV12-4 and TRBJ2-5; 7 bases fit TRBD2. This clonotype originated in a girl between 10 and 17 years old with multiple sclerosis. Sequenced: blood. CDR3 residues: CASSLGASGETQYF. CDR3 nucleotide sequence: TGTGCCAGCAGTTTAGGGGCTAGCGGAGAGACCCAGTACTTC.